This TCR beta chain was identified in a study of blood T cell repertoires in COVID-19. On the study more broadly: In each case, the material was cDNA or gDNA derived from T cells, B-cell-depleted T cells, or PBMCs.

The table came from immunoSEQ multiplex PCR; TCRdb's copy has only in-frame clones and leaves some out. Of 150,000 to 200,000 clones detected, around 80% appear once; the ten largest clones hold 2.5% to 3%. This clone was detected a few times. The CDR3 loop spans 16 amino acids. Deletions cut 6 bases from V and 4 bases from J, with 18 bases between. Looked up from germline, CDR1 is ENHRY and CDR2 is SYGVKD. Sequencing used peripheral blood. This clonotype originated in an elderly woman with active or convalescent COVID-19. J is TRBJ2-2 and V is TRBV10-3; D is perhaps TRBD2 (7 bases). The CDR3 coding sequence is TGTGCCATCAGGGCGCCGGCGGGGGCCCTCACCGGGGAGCTGTTTTTT. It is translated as CAIRAPAGALTGELFF.